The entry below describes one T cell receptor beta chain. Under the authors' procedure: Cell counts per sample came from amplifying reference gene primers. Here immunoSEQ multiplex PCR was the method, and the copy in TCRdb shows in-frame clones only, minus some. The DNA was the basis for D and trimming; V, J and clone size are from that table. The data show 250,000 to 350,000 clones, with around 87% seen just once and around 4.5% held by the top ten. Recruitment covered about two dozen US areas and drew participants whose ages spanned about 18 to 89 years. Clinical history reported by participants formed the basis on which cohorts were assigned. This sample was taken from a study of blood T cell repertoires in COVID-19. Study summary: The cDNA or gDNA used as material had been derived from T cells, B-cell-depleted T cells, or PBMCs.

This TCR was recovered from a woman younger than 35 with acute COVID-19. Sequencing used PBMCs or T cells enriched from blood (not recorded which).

This CDR3 reads CASSLYGTGGYEQYF. In DNA form, the CDR3 reads TGTGCCAGCAGTTTATACGGGACAGGGGGCTACGAGCAGTACTTC. The chain combines TRBV28 with TRBJ2-7; TRBD1 matches at 11 bases. Germline V lookup: CDR1 MDHEN, CDR2 SYDVKM. With V trimmed by 1 base and J by 3 bases, 2 bases remained unmatched. CDR3 length: 15 amino acids.